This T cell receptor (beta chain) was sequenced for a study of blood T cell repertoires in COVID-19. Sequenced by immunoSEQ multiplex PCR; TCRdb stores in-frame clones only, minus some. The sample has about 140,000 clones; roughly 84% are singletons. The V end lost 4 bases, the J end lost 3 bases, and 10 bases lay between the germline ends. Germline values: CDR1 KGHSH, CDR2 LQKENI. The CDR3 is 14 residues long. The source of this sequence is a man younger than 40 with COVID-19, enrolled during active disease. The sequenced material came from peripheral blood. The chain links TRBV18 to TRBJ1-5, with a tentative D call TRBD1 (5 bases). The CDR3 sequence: CASSREQDNQPQHF. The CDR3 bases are TGTGCCAGCTCACGAGAACAGGACAATCAGCCCCAGCATTTT. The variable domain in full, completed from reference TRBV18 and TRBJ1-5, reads NAGVMQNPRHLVRRRGQEARLRCSPMKGHSHVYWYRQLPEEGLKFMVYLQKENIIDESGMPKERFSAEFPKEGPSILRIQQVVRGDSAAYFCASSREQDNQPQHFGDGTRLSIL.